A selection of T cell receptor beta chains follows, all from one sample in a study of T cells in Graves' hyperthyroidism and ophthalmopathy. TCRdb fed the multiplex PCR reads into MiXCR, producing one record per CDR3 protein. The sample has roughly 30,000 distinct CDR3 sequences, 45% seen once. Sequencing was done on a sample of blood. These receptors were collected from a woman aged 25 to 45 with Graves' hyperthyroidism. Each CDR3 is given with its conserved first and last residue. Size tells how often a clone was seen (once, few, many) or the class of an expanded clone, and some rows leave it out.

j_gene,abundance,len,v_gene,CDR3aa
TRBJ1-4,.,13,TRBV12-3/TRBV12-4,CASSLASGGGMFF
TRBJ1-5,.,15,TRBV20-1,CSALGLAEDNEPQHF
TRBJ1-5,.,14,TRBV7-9,CASSPQGWHQPQHF
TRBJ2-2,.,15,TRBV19,CASSIVSGYTGELFF
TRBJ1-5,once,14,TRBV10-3,CAISDWGANQPQHF
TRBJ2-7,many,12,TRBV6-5,CASRTGLYEQYF
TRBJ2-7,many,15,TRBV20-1,CSARGAGGISYEQYF
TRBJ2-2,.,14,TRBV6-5,CASTDRTDTGELPF
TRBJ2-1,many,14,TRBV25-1,CASRLGGDFNEQFF
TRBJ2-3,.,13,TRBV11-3,CASSLGSMNEQYF
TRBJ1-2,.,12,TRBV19,CAIPKDSYGYTF
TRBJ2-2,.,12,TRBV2,CASGGTSGELFF
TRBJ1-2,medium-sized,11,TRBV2,CASTPAGGYTF
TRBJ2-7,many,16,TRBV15,CATSRSLAGVLDEQYF
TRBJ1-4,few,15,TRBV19,CASRGTGGTNEKLFF
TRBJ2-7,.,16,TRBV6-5,CASSAAAGTSRSEQYF
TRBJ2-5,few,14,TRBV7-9,CASSLVRGIETQYF
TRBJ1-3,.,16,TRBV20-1,CSAQAGTRKAGNTIYF
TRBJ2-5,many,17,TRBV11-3,CASTGLAGGPFQETQYF
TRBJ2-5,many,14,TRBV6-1,CASSTPGAGETQYF
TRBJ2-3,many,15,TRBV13,CASSADRGQGDTQYF
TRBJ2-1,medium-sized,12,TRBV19,CASINRGNEQFF
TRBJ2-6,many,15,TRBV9,CASSVAGSGANVLTF